The rows below give T cell receptor beta chains drawn from one sample of a study of T cell changes during pregnancy in multiple sclerosis. Assay used: immunoSEQ multiplex PCR; TCRdb lists only in-frame clones, some missing. This sample has about 40,000 clones, with approximately 90% found just once. The sequenced sample was peripheral blood, obtained before pregnancy. The source is a female donor with multiple sclerosis, enrolled in a pregnancy study. CDR3s include the opening cysteine and the closing phenylalanine or tryptophan. D genes are given only for firm matches. The size field is filled for only some rows; it gives once, few, many or a size class.

j_gene	v_gene	d_gene	abundance	CDR3nt	CDR3aa
TRBJ2-1	TRBV14	NA	NA	TGTGCCAGCAGCCGAGGGACAGAGCAGTTCTTC	CASSRGTEQFF
TRBJ2-7	TRBV4-1	NA	NA	TGCGCCAGCAGCCAAGAAAAATGGAGCTACGAGCAGTACTTC	CASSQEKWSYEQYF
TRBJ2-5	TRBV7-9	TRBD2	NA	TGTGCCAGCAGCAACAGCGGGACCGAGACCCAGTACTTC	CASSNSGTETQYF
TRBJ2-7	TRBV14	NA	NA	TGTGCCAGCAGCCGAGGTCCAAATGTCCTCTACGAGCAGTACTTC	CASSRGPNVLYEQYF
TRBJ2-7	TRBV19	TRBD2	NA	TGTGCCAGTAGTATTAGCGGGACGGCCTACGAGCAGTACTTC	CASSISGTAYEQYF
TRBJ2-1	TRBV19	TRBD2	NA	TGTGCCAGTAGTAGGACTAGCGGGAGCTTCAATGAGCAGTTCTTC	CASSRTSGSFNEQFF
TRBJ2-7	TRBV6-6	TRBD1	once	TGTGCCAGCAGTTCCCCAGGACAGGGGAATTACGAGCAGTACTTC	CASSSPGQGNYEQYF
TRBJ1-1	TRBV27	TRBD1	NA	TGTGCCAGCAGGCTAGGGACAGCCACTGAAGCTTTCTTT	CASRLGTATEAFF
TRBJ2-3	TRBV2	NA	NA	TGTGCCAGCAGTGGCGCAGATACGCAGTATTTT	CASSGADTQYF
TRBJ2-1	TRBV4-1	TRBD2	medium-sized	TGCGCCAGCAGCCAAGATTCGAAGTCCAGCGGGAGGGGATCCTACAATGAGCAGTTCTTC	CASSQDSKSSGRGSYNEQFF
TRBJ2-1	TRBV5-8	NA	NA	TGTGCCAGCGGACCGGGACTTCGGTATAATGAGCAGTTCTTC	CASGPGLRYNEQFF
TRBJ2-7	TRBV29-1	NA	NA	TGCAGCGTGGAGGACAGCTACGAGCAGTACTTC	CSVEDSYEQYF
TRBJ2-7	TRBV5-1	NA	NA	TGCGCCAGCAGCGCACCTCAGGGGAGAGTCGTCAATCGCGAGCAGTACTTC	CASSAPQGRVVNREQYF
TRBJ1-1	TRBV2	TRBD1	NA	TGTGCCAGCAGTGAGAAATTTATCGGGACAGGCCCTGAAGCTTTCTTT	CASSEKFIGTGPEAFF
TRBJ2-7	TRBV5-1	TRBD1	NA	TGCGCCAGCAGCTCAAGCCGGGACAGGGGGCTGAGGGAGCAGTACTTC	CASSSSRDRGLREQYF
TRBJ1-3	TRBV28	NA	medium-sized	TGTGCCAGCAGTTTAAGGGGTTCTGGAAACACCATATATTTT	CASSLRGSGNTIYF
TRBJ1-3	TRBV19	NA	NA	TGTGCCAGCGATACGGGGATGGTCGGAAACACCATATATTTT	CASDTGMVGNTIYF
TRBJ2-7	TRBV7-2	NA	NA	TGTGCCAGCAGCTTAGTAACAGGTGGGACCTACGAGCAGTACTTC	CASSLVTGGTYEQYF
TRBJ2-1	TRBV27	TRBD2	NA	TGTGCCAGCAGTTCGGGACTAGCGGGAGGCCCAGAGGGGTTCTTC	CASSSGLAGGPEGFF
TRBJ2-7	TRBV2	TRBD1	NA	TGTGCCAGCAGGGGACAGGGGAACGAGCAGTACTTC	CASRGQGNEQYF
TRBJ2-3	TRBV27	TRBD1	NA	TGTGCCAGCAGTCCAAACTTCTACAGGGGGTATGTGGCAGATACGCAGTATTTT	CASSPNFYRGYVADTQYF
TRBJ1-1	TRBV27	NA	NA	TGTGCCAGCAGCTCCGCCCAGGGAAACACTGAAGCTTTCTTT	CASSSAQGNTEAFF
TRBJ1-2	TRBV4-1	NA	NA	TGCGCCAGCAGCCAAGGTATACTTGCGTGGAGCTATGGCTACACCTTC	CASSQGILAWSYGYTF
TRBJ2-1	TRBV19	TRBD2	NA	TGTGCCAGTAGTATATCTAGCGGCGATGAGCAGTTCTTC	CASSISSGDEQFF
TRBJ2-7	TRBV5-1	NA	once	TGCGCCAGCAGCTTGGCCCCGGGACAAGTCTACGAGCAGTACTTC	CASSLAPGQVYEQYF
TRBJ1-5	TRBV28	TRBD1	NA	TGTGCCAGCAGCCGGGGACAGCGCAATCAGCCCCAGCATTTT	CASSRGQRNQPQHF
TRBJ2-3	TRBV7-9	TRBD1	NA	TGTGCCAGCAGCGATTATACAGGGGGAGATACGCAGTATTTT	CASSDYTGGDTQYF
TRBJ1-5	TRBV5-6	NA	NA	TGTGCCAGCAGCTTGGATGGAGGTATAGGAAATCAGCCCCAGCATTTT	CASSLDGGIGNQPQHF
TRBJ2-7	TRBV5-6	TRBD2	NA	TGTGCCAGCAGCTCGACTAGCGGTCCCTACGAGCAGTACTTC	CASSSTSGPYEQYF
TRBJ2-7	TRBV14	NA	once	TGTGCCAGCAGCGCAGGGTATTACGAGCAGTACTTC	CASSAGYYEQYF
TRBJ1-1	TRBV11-2	NA	NA	TGTGCCAGCAGCTTTCTTTCCCGGGGTGTTACTGAAGCTTTCTTT	CASSFLSRGVTEAFF
TRBJ2-7	TRBV19	TRBD2	NA	TGTGCCAGTAGTATTGGACTAGCGAAGAGCTCCTACGAGCAGTACTTC	CASSIGLAKSSYEQYF
TRBJ2-2	TRBV2	TRBD1	NA	TGTGCCAGCGAGGGGACAGGGAGATCAGGGGAGCTGTTTTTT	CASEGTGRSGELFF
TRBJ2-1	TRBV5-1	TRBD1	NA	TGCGCCAGCAGCCTCCAGGGGGACACTGAGCAGTTCTTC	CASSLQGDTEQFF
TRBJ1-4	TRBV30	NA	NA	TGTGCCTGGAGTGCGGGGTCCAGGGAAAAACTGTTTTTT	CAWSAGSREKLFF
TRBJ1-2	TRBV5-6	NA	NA	TGTGCCAGCAGCTTGGGCCAGGGGAGTGATGGCTACACCTTC	CASSLGQGSDGYTF
TRBJ1-2	TRBV9	TRBD1	NA	TGTGCCAGCAGCGTAGGAGGGACAGAGTATGGCTACACCTTC	CASSVGGTEYGYTF
TRBJ2-3	TRBV27	TRBD2	NA	TGTGCCAGCAGCCCTTCGGCGGGGGAGGTAGGGGATACGCAGTATTTT	CASSPSAGEVGDTQYF
TRBJ2-6	TRBV2	TRBD1	NA	TGTGCCAGCAGGACGGACAGGGGAATAAACTCTGGGGCCAACGTCCTGACTTTC	CASRTDRGINSGANVLTF
TRBJ2-5	TRBV19	NA	NA	TGTGCCAGTAGTATTGGCGGTCCCCCCGGAGAGACCCAGTACTTC	CASSIGGPPGETQYF
TRBJ2-1	TRBV7-2	TRBD2	NA	TGTGCCAGCAGCTCGGGACTAGCGGAGTACAATGAGCAGTTCTTC	CASSSGLAEYNEQFF
TRBJ2-3	TRBV13	TRBD2	NA	TGTGCCAGCAGCTTAGGCCGGGCTAGCGGGAGATCAGATACGCAGTATTTT	CASSLGRASGRSDTQYF
TRBJ2-3	TRBV5-1	TRBD2	NA	TGCGCCAGCAGCTCGAGACTAGCGGGAGATGCCACAGATACGCAGTATTTT	CASSSRLAGDATDTQYF
TRBJ2-3	TRBV29-1	TRBD2	once	TGCAGCGTTTCCCGGGGCGGGAGCGCAGATACGCAGTATTTT	CSVSRGGSADTQYF
TRBJ2-5	TRBV11-2	NA	NA	TGTGCCAGCAGCTTAGACAGGGAAGAGACCCAGTACTTC	CASSLDREETQYF
TRBJ2-2	TRBV7-3	NA	once	TGTGCCAGCAGCTTAAGTCTGAACACCGGGGAGCTGTTTTTT	CASSLSLNTGELFF